This T cell receptor (beta chain) was retrieved from a study of chemoradiotherapy in HPV16-positive cancers. Study overall: Candidate HPV-specific T-cell clones and common TCR motifs came from functional assays in a couple of HPV16-positive patients. Findings and caveats of the study: HPV-specific T cells were functionally defined from only a couple of HPV16-positive patients. Candidate HPV-specific clones and E7-related TCR motifs grew in tumor during treatment.

Per the germline V gene, CDR1 is SGHRS and CDR2 is YFSETQ. The CDR3 has 14 amino acids. V lost 1 base and J lost 5, with 10 bases in between. Samples were taken several times over chemoradiotherapy. As for this clone: What it recognizes is unknown.

The method was immunoSEQ multiplex PCR; TCRdb's version includes in-frame clones alone and lacks a portion of them. The table has 15,000 to 20,000 clones, under 90% seen once; the top ten hold 2% to 2.5%. V usage is TRBV5-1 and J usage is TRBJ2-1, with no clear D. Source: blood, taken from a patient who underwent chemoradiotherapy. This TCR came from a human donor with HPV-associated anogenital cancer. The CDR3 DNA reads TGCGCCAGCAGCTTGTTTGCGGAAAACAATGAGCAGTTCTTC. It yields the protein CASSLFAENNEQFF.